The entry below describes one T cell receptor beta chain. Its antigen remains unknown. The sample comes from a study of cytomegalovirus exposure and HLA in healthy donors. Study-level points and caveats: For TCR beta chains, V- and J-gene trimming was later linked to a missense DCLRE1C variant. Cytomegalovirus association was assigned to about 150 TCR beta chains.

Germline V gene sequence: CDR1 LNHNV, CDR2 YYDKDF (reference sequence). This CDR3 region has 15 residues. Trimming took 3 bases from V and 3 from J, leaving 13 bases between them. The PCR contained 60 Vbeta and 13 Jbeta primers. The data were produced by immunoSEQ multiplex PCR, yet TCRdb's version contains in-frame clones alone and is incomplete. The sample shows 80,000 to 100,000 clones, roughly 70% of them seen only once. This clonotype was sampled from a man aged 50-60 years in good health and CMV-seronegative. The V gene is TRBV15, the J gene TRBJ2-3, with a weak D call TRBD1 (5 bases). Sequencing was performed on PBMCs. The CDR3 loop reads CATSSRTKGTDTQYF. The CDR3 DNA reads as TGTGCCACCAGCAGCCGGACAAAAGGGACAGATACGCAGTATTTT.